Each of the 21 T cell receptor beta chains below was sequenced from the same sample in a study of blood T cell repertoires in COVID-19. Some clones are missing from TCRdb's copy, which holds only in-frame ones; the method was immunoSEQ multiplex PCR. Here the sample spans roughly 180,000 clones, approximately 80% being singletons. Specimen: PBMCs or T cells enriched from blood (not recorded which). These TCRs come from a middle-aged man who had recovered from COVID-19.

This chain joins TRBV9 and TRBJ1-2, with no clear D. V was shortened by 0 bases and J by 3 bases, with 12 bases between the two germline ends. The CDR3 contains 15 residues. Germline values: CDR1 SGDLS, CDR2 YYNGEE. The CDR3 region is CASSVALGLYYGYTF. The CDR3 coding sequence is TGTGCCAGCAGCGTAGCTCTAGGACTTTACTATGGCTACACCTTC.

V usage is TRBV7-2 and J usage is TRBJ2-5; TRBD1 might be the D (6 bases). The CDR3 sequence is 16 residues long. V was trimmed by 4 bases and J by 2 bases, leaving 17 bases between them. Per germline, CDR1 SGHTA and CDR2 FQGNSA. The CDR3 protein is CASSSRGIAAQETQYF. DNA of the CDR3: TGTGCCAGCAGCTCAAGGGGGATAGCAGCACAAGAGACCCAGTACTTC.

The chain has TRBV7-3 and TRBJ1-1; D is uncertain. Germline V gives CDR1 SGHTA, CDR2 FQGTGA. V was shortened by 2 bases and J by 2 bases, with 3 bases between the two germline ends. The length of the CDR3 is 12 residues. The CDR3 is CASSLSNTEAFF. CDR3 coding DNA: TGTGCCAGCAGCTTATCAAACACTGAAGCTTTCTTT. The full variable domain, in which reference TRBV7-3 and TRBJ1-1 provide the parts outside the CDR3, is GAGVSQTPSNKVTEKGKYVELRCDPISGHTALYWYRQSLGQGPEFLIYFQGTGAADDSGLPNDRFFAVRPEGSVSTLKIQRTERGDSAVYLCASSLSNTEAFFGQGTRLTVV.

The CDR3 coding sequence is TGTGCCAGCAGCCCGAGGGGGGGCGATTCACCCCTCCACTTT. This gives the protein CASSPRGGDSPLHF. This chain joins TRBV5-8 and TRBJ1-6; TRBD1 might be the D (6 bases). The CDR3 has 14 residues. Trimming pared 4 bases from V and 8 bases from J, leaving 13 bases between. Germline CDR1 and CDR2: SGHTS and YDEGEE.

J is TRBJ1-1 and V is TRBV6-2 or TRBV6-3, with 8 positions matching TRBD1. This CDR3 region has 15 residues. J was trimmed by 6 bases and V by 2 bases; bases with no gene match: 8. Germline V lookup: CDR1 MNHEY, CDR2 SVGEGT. CDR3 bases: TGTGCCAGCAGTTACCCCATGATCAGGGGGCCTGAAGCTTTCTTT. This encodes CASSYPMIRGPEAFF.

The chain recombines TRBV7-3 with TRBJ1-6; D gene uncertain. With 6 bases removed from V and 5 bases from J, the gap between germline ends came to 11 bases. The germline gives CDR1 SGHTA, CDR2 FQGTGA. The CDR3 totals 14 residues. CDR3 region: CASRNDGNNSPLHF. Here the CDR3 DNA reads TGTGCCAGCAGAAATGACGGGAATAATTCACCCCTCCACTTT.

This rearrangement joins TRBV6-2 or TRBV6-3 to TRBJ1-2; a possible D gene is TRBD1 (6 bases). The CDR3 is 13 amino acids. V gave up 6 bases and J gave up 6 bases, with 14 bases separating them. Germline V gives CDR1 MNHEY, CDR2 SVGEGT. In DNA, the CDR3 is TGTGCCAGCAGCGACAGGTTGGGTGATGGCTACACCTTC. Protein: CASSDRLGDGYTF.

The rearrangement joins TRBV28 to TRBJ1-1; 7 nucleotides agree with TRBD1. With V trimmed by 7 bases and J by 3 bases, 5 bases remained unmatched. The CDR3 contains 13 residues. Per the germline V gene, CDR1 is MDHEN and CDR2 is SYDVKM. The chain's CDR3 is CASKQGRYTEAFF. Here the CDR3 DNA reads TGTGCCAGCAAACAGGGGCGATACACTGAAGCTTTCTTT.

This rearrangement joins TRBV7-2 to TRBJ1-5, with a tentative D call TRBD1 (5 bases). Germline V gene sequence: CDR1 SGHTA, CDR2 FQGNSA. The CDR3 consists of 13 residues. V was shortened by 6 bases and J by 4 bases, with 10 bases between the two germline ends. The CDR3 sequence is CASRGQVNQPQHF. In DNA, the CDR3 is TGTGCCAGCAGGGGGCAGGTTAATCAGCCCCAGCATTTT.

The genes are TRBV4-1 and TRBJ1-2; 7 bases are a match to TRBD1. The CDR3 loop spans 15 amino acids. With V trimmed by 0 bases and J by 8 bases, 9 bases remained unmatched. Looked up from germline, CDR1 is MGHRA and CDR2 is YSYEKL. The CDR3 DNA is TGCGCCAGCAGCCAAGATGAACGAGGGGGCCAAGGCTACACCTTC. Amino acids: CASSQDERGGQGYTF.

The chain uses TRBV5-1 and TRBJ1-4, with 7 bases fitting TRBD1. Germline V gene lookup returns CDR1 SGHRS and CDR2 YFSETQ. The V gene end was trimmed by 4 bases and the J gene end by 8 bases; junction bases not matched to a gene: 8. The CDR3 consists of 14 residues. CDR3 protein: CASSRGQPREKLFF. The CDR3 DNA follows: TGCGCCAGCAGCCGGGGACAGCCAAGGGAAAAACTGTTTTTT.

J is TRBJ2-3 and V is TRBV6-6, with TRBD2 matching over 8 bases. CDR1 and CDR2 (germline): MNHNY, SVGAGI (reference sequence). The CDR3 is made up of 14 amino acids. The ends lost 9 bases at V and 4 bases at J; junction bases unmatched: 9. The CDR3 region has the DNA TGTGCCAGTGCCGGACTAGCAGGCGCAGATACGCAGTATTTT. Translation: CASAGLAGADTQYF.

This chain links TRBV3-1 (or the pseudogene TRBV3-2) with TRBJ1-2; D is undetermined. Germline CDR1 LGHDT, CDR2 YNNKEL (reference sequence). The CDR3 totals 13 residues. With 3 bases removed from V and 8 bases from J, the gap between germline ends came to 13 bases. The CDR3 DNA is TGTGCCAGCAGCCAGGCTCCGGCAGGCGGCTACACCTTC. Amino acid sequence: CASSQAPAGGYTF.

The V gene is TRBV2, the J gene TRBJ2-3; D is unclear. V gave up 3 bases and J gave up 4 bases, with 8 bases separating them. Germline-derived CDR1 and CDR2 are SNHLY and FYNNEI. CDR3 length: 13 amino acids. The CDR3 here is CASSDISADTQYF. CDR3 coding DNA: TGTGCCAGCAGTGATATTTCGGCAGATACGCAGTATTTT.

This chain joins TRBV7-9 and TRBJ1-3; no firm D call. Trimming took off 4 bases at V and 15 bases at J, with 16 bases between the two ends. There are 12 residues in the CDR3. The germline V gene has CDR1 SEHNR and CDR2 FQNEAQ (reference sequence). The CDR3 sequence is CASSSSVLHGYF. CDR3 DNA: TGTGCCAGCAGCTCATCGGTTCTCCACGGATATTTT. Full variable domain (outside the CDR3, taken from reference TRBV7-9 and TRBJ1-3): DTGVSQNPRHKITKRGQNVTFRCDPISEHNRLYWYRQTLGQGPEFLTYFQNEAQLEKSRLLSDRFSAERPKGSFSTLEIQRTEQGDSAMYLCASSSSVLHGYFGEGSWLTVV.

The rearrangement joins TRBV27 to TRBJ2-2; D is possibly TRBD2 (6 bases). Trimming pared 5 bases from V and 4 bases from J, leaving 23 bases between. The V gene's germline CDR1 is MNHEY and CDR2 SMNVEV (reference sequence). The CDR3 runs to 18 residues. This CDR3 reads CASSLALRGSGRTGELFF. CDR3 sequence (DNA): TGTGCCAGCAGTCTAGCCCTCCGAGGTAGCGGTCGCACCGGGGAGCTGTTTTTT.

The chain is built from TRBV2 and TRBJ2-7, with TRBD1 identical over 11 bases. Looked up from germline, CDR1 is SNHLY and CDR2 is FYNNEI. Trimming removed 3 bases from V and 4 bases from J; junction bases left unmatched: 5. The CDR3 extends over 15 amino acids. The CDR3 loop reads CASSERWDRGYEQYF. The CDR3 nucleotides are TGTGCCAGCAGTGAGAGATGGGACAGGGGGTACGAGCAGTACTTC.

The chain is built from TRBV11-2 and TRBJ1-3; 7 positions agree with TRBD1. The CDR3 covers 14 residues. Germline V CDR1 and CDR2: SGHAT, FQNNGV. After removal of 5 bases from V and 7 bases from J, the junction contained 8 bases not matched to a gene. The CDR3 region has the DNA TGTGCCAGCAGCCAGGACAGGCGCAGGAACACCATATATTTT. It is translated as CASSQDRRRNTIYF.

The gene calls are TRBV6-2 or TRBV6-3 and TRBJ2-3, with 7 bases matching TRBD2. The CDR3 runs to 17 residues. J lost 2 bases, V lost 4 bases, and 12 bases had no gene match. Germline V CDR1 and CDR2: MNHEY, SVGEGT. The chain's CDR3 is CASSWWASGRVTDTQYF. DNA for the CDR3: TGTGCCAGCAGTTGGTGGGCTAGCGGACGTGTCACAGATACGCAGTATTTT.

The chain is built from TRBV19 and TRBJ2-5; 11 positions match TRBD2. The V segment lost 1 base and the J segment 7 bases; nucleotides outside the gene matches: 5. CDR3 length equals 15 residues. CDR1 and CDR2 (germline): LNHDA, SQIVND (reference sequence). In DNA form, the CDR3 reads TGTGCCAGTAGTATAGTACTAGCGGGAGCGACGACCCAGTACTTC. Translating it yields CASSIVLAGATTQYF.

This clone was seen a few times. The chain couples TRBV9 to TRBJ1-1, with no clear D. This CDR3 is 14 amino acids long. Trimming removed 1 base at V and 6 bases at J, with 13 bases between. Germline CDR1 is SGDLS and CDR2 is YYNGEE. The CDR3, as DNA: TGTGCCAGCAGCGTATCGGGAACGTCGGCTGAAGCTTTCTTT. It encodes CASSVSGTSAEAFF.